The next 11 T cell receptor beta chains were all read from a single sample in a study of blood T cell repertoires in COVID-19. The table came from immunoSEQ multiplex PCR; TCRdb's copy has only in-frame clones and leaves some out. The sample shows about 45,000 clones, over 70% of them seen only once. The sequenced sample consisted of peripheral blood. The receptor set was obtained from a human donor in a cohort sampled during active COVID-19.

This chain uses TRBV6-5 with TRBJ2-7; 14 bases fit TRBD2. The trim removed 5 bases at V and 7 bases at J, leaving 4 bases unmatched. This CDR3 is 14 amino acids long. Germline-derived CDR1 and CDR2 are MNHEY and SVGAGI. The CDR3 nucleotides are TGTGCCAGCAGTAGACTAGCGGGAGGGCTGGAGCAGTACTTC. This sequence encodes CASSRLAGGLEQYF.

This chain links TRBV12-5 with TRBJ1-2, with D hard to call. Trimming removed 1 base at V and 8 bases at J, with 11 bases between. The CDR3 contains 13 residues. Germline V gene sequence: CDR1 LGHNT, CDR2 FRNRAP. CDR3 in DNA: TGTGCTAGTGGTTTGGGCCGTGGAGAAGGCTACACCTTC. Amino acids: CASGLGRGEGYTF.

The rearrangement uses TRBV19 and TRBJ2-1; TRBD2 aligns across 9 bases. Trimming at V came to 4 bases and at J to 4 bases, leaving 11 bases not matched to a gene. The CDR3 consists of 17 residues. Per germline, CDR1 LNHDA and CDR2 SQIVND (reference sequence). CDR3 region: CASSRWGGRGQYNEQFF. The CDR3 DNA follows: TGTGCCAGTAGTAGGTGGGGCGGGAGGGGCCAATACAATGAGCAGTTCTTC.

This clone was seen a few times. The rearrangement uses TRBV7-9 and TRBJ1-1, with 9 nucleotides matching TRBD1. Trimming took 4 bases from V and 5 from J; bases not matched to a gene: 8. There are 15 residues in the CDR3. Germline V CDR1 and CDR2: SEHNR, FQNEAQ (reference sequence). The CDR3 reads CASSSWTGDGTEAFF. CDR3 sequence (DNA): TGTGCCAGCAGCTCCTGGACAGGGGATGGAACTGAAGCTTTCTTT.

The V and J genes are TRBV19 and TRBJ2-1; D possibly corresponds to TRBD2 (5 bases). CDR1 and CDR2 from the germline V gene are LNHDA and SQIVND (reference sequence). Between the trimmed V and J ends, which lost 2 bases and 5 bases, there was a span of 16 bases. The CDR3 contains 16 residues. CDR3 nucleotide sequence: TGTGCCAGTAGTATAATATCGTTGGGAGATCACAATGAGCAGTTCTTC. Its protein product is CASSIISLGDHNEQFF.

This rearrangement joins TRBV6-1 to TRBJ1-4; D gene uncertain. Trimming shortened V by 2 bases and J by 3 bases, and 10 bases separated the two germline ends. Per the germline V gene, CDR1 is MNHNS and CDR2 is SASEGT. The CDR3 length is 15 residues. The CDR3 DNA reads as TGTGCCAGCAGTGAAATAGGTGCGGCTAATGAAAAACTGTTTTTT. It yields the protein CASSEIGAANEKLFF.

For the CDR3, the DNA is TGCGCCAGCAGTGAGTCGAGGGCCTCCGGAGTCTACGAGCAGTACTTC. It translates to CASSESRASGVYEQYF. This rearrangement joins TRBV10-2 to TRBJ2-7; D is possibly TRBD2 (5 bases). CDR3 size: 16 residues. Germline V CDR1 and CDR2: WSHSY, SAAADI. Trimming took 0 bases from V and 3 from J, leaving 15 bases between them.

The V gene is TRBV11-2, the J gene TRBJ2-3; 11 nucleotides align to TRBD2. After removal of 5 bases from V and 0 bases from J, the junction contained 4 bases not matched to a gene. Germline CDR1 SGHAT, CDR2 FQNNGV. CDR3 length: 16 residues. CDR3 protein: CASSLRLAGSTDTQYF. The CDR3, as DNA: TGTGCCAGCAGCCTCCGACTAGCGGGGAGCACAGATACGCAGTATTTT.

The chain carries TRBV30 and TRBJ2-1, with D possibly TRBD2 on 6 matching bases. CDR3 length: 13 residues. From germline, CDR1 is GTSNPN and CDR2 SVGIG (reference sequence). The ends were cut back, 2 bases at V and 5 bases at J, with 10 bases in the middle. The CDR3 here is CAWSLASNNEQFF. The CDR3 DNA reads TGTGCCTGGAGTCTAGCGAGCAACAATGAGCAGTTCTTC.

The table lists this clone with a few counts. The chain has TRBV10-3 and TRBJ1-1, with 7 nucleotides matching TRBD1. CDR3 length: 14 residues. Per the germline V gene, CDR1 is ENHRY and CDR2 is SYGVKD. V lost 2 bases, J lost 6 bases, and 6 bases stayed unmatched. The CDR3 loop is CAISEGDSPPEAFF. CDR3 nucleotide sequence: TGTGCCATCAGTGAGGGGGACAGCCCTCCTGAAGCTTTCTTT.

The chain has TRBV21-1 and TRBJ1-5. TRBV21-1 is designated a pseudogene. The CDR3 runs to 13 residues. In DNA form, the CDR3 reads TGTGCCAGCAGCAAACGAAGCCGGCAGCCCCAGCATTTT. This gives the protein CASSKRSRQPQHF.